The T cell receptor (beta chain) under discussion was sequenced for a study of shared clonotypes between healthy human individuals. About the study: Each donor's CD4 naive and CD4 memory cells filled three plates apiece, CD8 naive two, and CD8 memory one. Regarding the study as a whole: Of the naive CD4 clonotypes, about 5% were shared across a handful of donors.

Assay: immunoSEQ multiplex PCR; the TCRdb copy retains only in-frame clones and omits some. Here the sample spans millions of clones, around nine tenths being singletons. On this clone: Its antigen is undetermined.

The CDR3 contains 14 residues. V lost 1 base, J lost 1 base, and 10 bases lay in between. Germline CDR1 SQVTM, CDR2 ANQGSEA. This sequence was found in a man aged 18-30 years in good health. The chain has TRBV29-1 and TRBJ1-1, with D unresolved. The sequencing input was naive CD4+ T cells sorted from blood. Subset given: CD45RA+ positively selected. The CDR3 bases are TGCAGCGTTGAAGTACGGGGTACGAACACTGAAGCTTTCTTT. Its protein product is CSVEVRGTNTEAFF.